These 10 T cell receptor beta chains were sequenced from one sample in a study of cytomegalovirus exposure and HLA in healthy donors. Both 60 Vbeta primers and 13 Jbeta primers went into the PCR. Libraries were prepared by immunoSEQ multiplex PCR; TCRdb keeps only in-frame clonotypes and omits some of them. The repertoire has tens of thousands of clones, over 70% of them found once; the top ten carry around 1.2%. Sequencing was performed on PBMCs. The receptors here all came from a girl aged 2 to 9 in good health and CMV-seropositive.

The chain recombines TRBV19 with TRBJ1-1, with D maybe TRBD1 (5 bases). Trimming cost V 5 bases and J 10 bases, with 17 bases left between them. Germline lookup yields CDR1 LNHDA and CDR2 SQIVND (reference sequence). The CDR3 covers 13 residues. In DNA form, the CDR3 reads TGTGCCAGTAGTCCCCCGGACGACAGTCGAGCTTTCTTT. Translating gives CASSPPDDSRAFF.

The J gene is TRBJ1-2, the V gene TRBV6-1; 7 nucleotides line up with TRBD1. The V segment lost 7 bases and the J segment 1 base; nucleotides outside the gene matches: 9. The CDR3 is made up of 15 amino acids. Looked up from germline, CDR1 is MNHNS and CDR2 is SASEGT. The CDR3 loop reads CASTGGTANNYGYTF. Here the CDR3 DNA reads TGTGCCAGCACGGGAGGGACAGCGAATAACTATGGCTACACCTTC.

This chain connects TRBV11-2 to TRBJ1-1; no reliable D call. Germline V gene sequence: CDR1 SGHAT, CDR2 FQNNGV. Trimming left V 4 bases short and J 3 bases short, with 9 bases between. This CDR3 region has 13 residues. CDR3 residues: CASSSQAYTEAFF. The CDR3 nucleotides are TGTGCCAGCAGCTCCCAAGCGTACACTGAAGCTTTCTTT.

This chain connects TRBV7-9 to TRBJ2-5, with D possibly being TRBD2 (6 bases). Trimming left V 7 bases short and J 2 bases short, with 14 bases between. Germline V CDR1 and CDR2: SEHNR, FQNEAQ (reference sequence). The CDR3 runs 14 residues. This chain's CDR3 is CASNRRDSQETQYF. The CDR3 DNA reads TGTGCCAGCAACAGACGGGACTCTCAAGAGACCCAGTACTTC. The full variable domain, completed using reference TRBV7-9 and TRBJ2-5, is DTGVSQNPRHKITKRGQNVTFRCDPISEHNRLYWYRQTLGQGPEFLTYFQNEAQLEKSRLLSDRFSAERPKGSFSTLEIQRTEQGDSAMYLCASNRRDSQETQYFGPGTRLLVL.

This clone was seen a few times. The chain carries TRBV28 and TRBJ1-4; 8 positions agree with TRBD1. Trimming took 5 bases from V and 2 from J; bases not matched to a gene: 7. Germline CDR1 reads MDHEN; CDR2 reads SYDVKM. This CDR3 has 16 amino acids. The CDR3 spells CASSQQGGATNEKLFF. The CDR3 DNA is TGTGCCAGCAGTCAACAGGGGGGGGCTACTAATGAAAAACTGTTTTTT.

This rearrangement joins TRBV28 to TRBJ2-1; D gene uncertain. The germline V gene encodes CDR1 MDHEN and CDR2 SYDVKM. The CDR3 totals 15 residues. The V and J ends lost 3 bases and 2 bases respectively, with 11 bases between them. CDR3 region: CASSFSLATYNEQFF. The CDR3, as DNA: TGTGCCAGCAGTTTTTCATTAGCTACCTACAATGAGCAGTTCTTC.

This clone showed up just once. V is TRBV7-2 and J is TRBJ2-1; D might be TRBD2 (5 bases). V shed 5 bases and J shed 0 bases, with 11 bases lying between them. The CDR3 spans 15 residues. Germline CDR1 reads SGHTA; CDR2 reads FQGNSA. This chain's CDR3 is CASSLSGSSYNEQFF. The CDR3 bases are TGTGCCAGCAGCCTGAGCGGAAGCTCCTACAATGAGCAGTTCTTC.

CDR3 protein: CASSIVASGSTDTQYF. The CDR3 DNA reads TGTGCCAGTAGTATAGTGGCTAGCGGGAGCACAGATACGCAGTATTTT. V gene TRBV19 combines with J gene TRBJ2-3, with 8 bases identical to TRBD2. Trimming took 1 base from V and 0 from J; bases not matched to a gene: 3. This CDR3 spans 16 amino acids. The V gene's germline CDR1 is LNHDA and CDR2 SQIVND (reference sequence).

The chain uses TRBV6-5 and TRBJ2-2; no firm D call. The germline gives CDR1 MNHEY, CDR2 SVGAGI. CDR3 length: 13 residues. V was trimmed by 2 bases and J by 6 bases, leaving 7 bases between them. The chain's CDR3 is CASSYLYPGELFF. CDR3 DNA sequence: TGTGCCAGCAGTTACCTGTATCCCGGGGAGCTGTTTTTT.

The chain is built from TRBV28 and TRBJ1-3, with D hard to call. Trimming shortened V by 5 bases and J by 0 bases, and 5 bases separated the two germline ends. This CDR3 contains 13 residues. The germline gives CDR1 MDHEN, CDR2 SYDVKM. The CDR3 reads CASSPSSGNTIYF. The DNA of the CDR3 is TGTGCCAGCAGTCCCAGCTCTGGAAACACCATATATTTT.